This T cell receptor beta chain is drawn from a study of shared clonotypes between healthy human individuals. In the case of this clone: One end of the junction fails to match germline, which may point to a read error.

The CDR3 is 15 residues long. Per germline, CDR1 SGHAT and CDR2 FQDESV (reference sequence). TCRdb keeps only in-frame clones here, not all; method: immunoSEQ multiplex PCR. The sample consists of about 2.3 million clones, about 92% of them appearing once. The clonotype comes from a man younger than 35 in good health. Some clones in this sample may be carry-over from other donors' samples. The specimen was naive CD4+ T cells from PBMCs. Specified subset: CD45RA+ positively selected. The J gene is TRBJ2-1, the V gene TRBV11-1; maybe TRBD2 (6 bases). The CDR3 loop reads CASSSKEGGSNQQFF. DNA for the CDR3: TGTGCCAGCAGCTCAAAGGAGGGCGGGTCCAATCAGCAGTTCTTC. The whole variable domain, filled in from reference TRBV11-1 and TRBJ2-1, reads EAEVAQSPRYKITEKSQAVAFWCDPISGHATLYWYRQILGQGPELLVQFQDESVVDDSQLPKDRFSAERLKGVDSTLKIQPAELGDSAMYLCASSSKEGGSNQQFFGPGTRLTVL.